Below are 26 T cell receptor beta chains sequenced from a single sample in a study of T-cell reconstitution after alpha-beta-depleted transplantation in children (dated by TCRdb to about 2016). The library was obtained by PCR. Sequencing was performed on an Illumina HiSeq 2500. TCR libraries were prepared with molecular barcoding, using unique molecular identifiers to normalize TCRbeta repertoire quantification. TCRdb reprocessing: public reads trimmed at Q25 with fastp, clones called with MiXCR, in-frame beta chains kept. Each entry is one CDR3 protein sequence, shown with its most common DNA and genes. Recorded for this sample are 27,000 or so distinct CDR3 sequences; roughly 19% of them occurred a single time. The top ten clones comprise over 30% of the sample. Reading the label with the study, this specimen's time point is: day 60 (about 2 months) after transplantation. The intended sense of this specimen's treatment or condition label: allogeneic hematopoietic cell transplantation with graft depleted of TCRalphabeta T cells and CD19 B cells.

The sequenced sample was PBMCs, mostly from graft donor cells, obtained 60 days after TCRalphabeta/CD19-depleted stem cell transplant. The receptors originated from a male patient between 2 and 10 years old who had a stem cell transplant for acute lymphoblastic leukemia, so the T cells may come from the graft donor.

This clonotype is labeled as large. V and J are TRBV7-9 and TRBJ2-7; D not resolved. Germline loops: CDR1 SEHNR, CDR2 FQNEAQ (reference sequence). V gave up 1 base and J gave up 1 base, with 5 bases separating them. The length of the CDR3 is 13 residues. The CDR3 sequence is CASSLGRSYEQYF. CDR3 DNA: TGTGCCAGCAGCTTAGGCAGGTCCTACGAGCAGTACTTC.

This clonotype appeared a few times. The V gene is TRBV5-1, the J gene TRBJ2-3; D not resolved. Germline assignment: CDR1 SGHRS and CDR2 YFSETQ. The CDR3 has 12 amino acids. V dropped 7 bases and J dropped 4 bases, with 10 bases sitting between them. CDR3 protein: CASQSSADTQYF. The CDR3 nucleotides read TGCGCCAGCCAGTCTTCCGCAGATACGCAGTATTTT. The complete variable domain, with remaining parts taken from reference TRBV5-1 and TRBJ2-3, reads KAGVTQTPRYLIKTRGQQVTLSCSPISGHRSVSWYQQTPGQGLQFLFEYFSETQRNKGNFPGRFSGRQFSNSRSEMNVSTLELGDSALYLCASQSSADTQYFGPGTRLTVL.

This clonotype has at least ten counts. The CDR3 sequence is CASTLGRGERNEQFF. Here the CDR3 DNA reads TGCGCCAGCACCCTCGGACGGGGGGAACGGAATGAGCAGTTCTTC. This chain connects TRBV5-1 to TRBJ2-1, with 7 bases matching TRBD2. The CDR3 length is 15 residues. Germline assignment: CDR1 SGHRS and CDR2 YFSETQ. Germline trimming cut 6 bases from V and 7 bases from J; bases unmatched to any gene: 13. The full variable domain, completed using reference TRBV5-1 and TRBJ2-1, is KAGVTQTPRYLIKTRGQQVTLSCSPISGHRSVSWYQQTPGQGLQFLFEYFSETQRNKGNFPGRFSGRQFSNSRSEMNVSTLELGDSALYLCASTLGRGERNEQFFGPGTRLTVL.

In this sample, this clonotype turned up a few times. The chain links TRBV7-9 to TRBJ2-6; 7 bases are a match to TRBD1. The V and J ends lost 2 bases and 2 bases, in that order; junction bases with no gene match: 0. Per germline, CDR1 SEHNR and CDR2 FQNEAQ (reference sequence). The CDR3 contains 15 residues. CDR3 residues: CASSLQGAGANVLTF. As DNA, the CDR3 is TGTGCCAGCAGCTTACAGGGGGCTGGGGCCAACGTCCTGACTTTC.

This clonotype has just a few counts. V is TRBV7-2 and J is TRBJ1-2; 7 bases match TRBD1. V shed 1 base, J shed 3 bases, and the junction held 8 bases outside the gene matches. The CDR3 covers 16 residues. Germline V lookup: CDR1 SGHTA, CDR2 FQGNSA. CDR3 DNA: TGTGCCAGCAGCTTAGTTGGGGGACAGAGACACTATGGCTACACCTTC. Amino acids: CASSLVGGQRHYGYTF.

This clonotype has a count of ten or more. The V call is TRBV21-1, the J call TRBJ1-5; the table's D call TRBD1 went unverified against the DNA. TRBV21-1 is labeled a pseudogene. The CDR3 contains 20 residues. In DNA form, the CDR3 reads TGTGCCAGCAGCAGTCCCGGGACAGGACCGAAAAGTTATAGCAATCAGCCCCAGCATTTT. This gives the protein CASSSPGTGPKSYSNQPQHF.

The V call is TRBV6-5, the J call TRBJ1-2; 9 positions agree with TRBD1. This CDR3 has 15 amino acids. From germline, CDR1 is MNHEY and CDR2 SVGAGI. J was trimmed by 8 bases and V by 6 bases; bases with no gene match: 13. CDR3 nucleotide sequence: TGTGCCAGCAGGCTTGCTACACAGGGGGCGCAGGGCTACACCTTC. Amino acid sequence: CASRLATQGAQGYTF.

The chain employs TRBV6-1 and TRBJ1-1; D is possibly TRBD1 (6 bases). Trimming cost V 8 bases and J 8 bases, with 24 bases left between them. In germline, CDR1 is MNHNS, CDR2 SASEGT. The CDR3 is 15 amino acids. The CDR3 DNA is TGTGCCAGCTCCCCTTTACAGCGATGGGGGCGAGAAGCTTTCTTT. Translated: CASSPLQRWGREAFF.

The chain recombines TRBV27 with TRBJ2-5, with 7 bases fitting TRBD1. This CDR3 spans 16 amino acids. V shed 6 bases, J shed 5 bases, and the junction held 15 bases outside the gene matches. Germline values: CDR1 MNHEY, CDR2 SMNVEV (reference sequence). CDR3: CASRHRGLGGLETQYF. The CDR3 DNA follows: TGTGCCAGCAGGCACAGGGGTCTAGGGGGATTGGAGACCCAGTACTTC.

The chain uses TRBV5-4 and TRBJ2-1; 7 bases fit TRBD2. V was clipped by 2 bases and J by 7 bases; unmatched bases: 9. The CDR3 has 15 amino acids. Germline lookup yields CDR1 SGHNT and CDR2 YYREEE (reference sequence). The CDR3 region is CASSFDASGKNEQFF. The CDR3 DNA sequence: TGTGCCAGCAGCTTTGATGCAAGCGGGAAAAATGAGCAGTTCTTC.

This clonotype appeared many times. This chain uses TRBV5-5 with TRBJ2-3; possible D gene TRBD1, 5 bases. The germline gives CDR1 SGHKS, CDR2 YYEKEE (reference sequence). V was shortened by 4 bases and J by 8 bases, with 17 bases between the two germline ends. This CDR3 comprises 14 residues. Written as DNA, the CDR3 is TGTGCCAGCAGCCTACGAGACAGAGCCCCTACGCAGTATTTT. It translates to CASSLRDRAPTQYF.

This sequence joins TRBV18 and TRBJ2-3, with 12 positions matching TRBD1. The CDR3 is made up of 17 amino acids. The V gene end was trimmed by 2 bases and the J gene end by 6 bases; junction bases not matched to a gene: 9. The V gene's germline CDR1 is KGHSH and CDR2 LQKENI. The CDR3 bases are TGTGCCAGCTCACCAGTCTCCGGGACAGGGGGCGTCGATACGCAGTATTTT. Translated: CASSPVSGTGGVDTQYF. Full variable domain (missing parts from reference TRBV18 and TRBJ2-3): NAGVMQNPRHLVRRRGQEARLRCSPMKGHSHVYWYRQLPEEGLKFMVYLQKENIIDESGMPKERFSAEFPKEGPSILRIQQVVRGDSAAYFCASSPVSGTGGVDTQYFGPGTRLTVL.

The V gene is TRBV21-1, the J gene TRBJ2-7; the DNA was not used to check the table's D call, TRBD2. TRBV21-1 is described as a pseudogene. The CDR3 sequence is 17 residues long. The CDR3 reads CASSHPTRGIIAYEQYF. The CDR3 DNA follows: TGTGCCAGCAGCCATCCAACCCGAGGGATTATAGCCTACGAGCAGTACTTC.

This clonotype was recorded many times. The genes are TRBV7-2 and TRBJ2-1, with D unclear. Germline loops: CDR1 SGHTA, CDR2 FQGNSA. This CDR3 comprises 14 residues. Trimming stripped 1 base from V and 6 bases from J, with 10 bases between. The CDR3 DNA reads TGTGCCAGCAGCTTAGTGGTAGGCTCCAATGAGCAGTTCTTC. This codes for CASSLVVGSNEQFF.

This clonotype was seen ten or more times. V usage is TRBV11-2 and J usage is TRBJ1-1; weak D call: TRBD1 (5 bases). The V gene's germline CDR1 is SGHAT and CDR2 FQNNGV. The CDR3 has 13 residues. V was shortened by 0 bases and J by 6 bases, with 8 bases between the two germline ends. CDR3 DNA sequence: TGTGCCAGCAGCTTAGATGGGGGGGCTGAAGCTTTCTTT. This translates into CASSLDGGAEAFF. Full variable domain (missing parts from reference TRBV11-2 and TRBJ1-1): EAGVAQSPRYKIIEKRQSVAFWCNPISGHATLYWYQQILGQGPKLLIQFQNNGVVDDSQLPKDRFSAERLKGVDSTLKIQPAKLEDSAVYLCASSLDGGAEAFFGQGTRLTVV.

The chain couples TRBV6-5 to TRBJ1-1; D might be TRBD1 (6 bases). The CDR3 is 14 residues long. Per germline, CDR1 MNHEY and CDR2 SVGAGI. Trimming cost V 2 bases and J 0 bases, with 7 bases left between them. Here the CDR3 reads CASSYHRVNTEAFF. For the CDR3, the DNA is TGTGCCAGCAGTTACCACAGGGTGAACACTGAAGCTTTCTTT.

The chain recombines TRBV7-2 with TRBJ2-1; no reliable D call. The CDR3 loop spans 13 amino acids. V was trimmed by 2 bases and J by 5 bases, leaving 7 bases between them. The germline V gene encodes CDR1 SGHTA and CDR2 FQGNSA. The chain's CDR3 is CASSLLKHNEQFF. CDR3 in DNA: TGTGCCAGCAGCTTATTAAAGCACAATGAGCAGTTCTTC.

This clonotype was detected many times. The chain links TRBV10-3 to TRBJ1-2; D gene unclear. From germline, CDR1 is ENHRY and CDR2 SYGVKD. Deletions cut 0 bases from V and 4 bases from J, with 21 bases between. This CDR3 is built from 18 residues. The CDR3 sequence is CAISESTPQPITRYGYTF. The CDR3 DNA reads as TGTGCCATCAGTGAGTCGACTCCCCAGCCTATTACCCGCTATGGCTACACCTTC.

This clonotype was observed at least ten times. The rearrangement uses TRBV12-3 or TRBV12-4 and TRBJ1-5, with 7 bases identical to TRBD1. The CDR3 contains 15 residues. V lost 5 bases to trimming and J lost 6 bases; unmatched junction nucleotides: 10. This CDR3 is CASSPRGALTQPQHF. In DNA form, the CDR3 reads TGTGCCAGCAGTCCCAGGGGGGCCCTCACTCAGCCCCAGCATTTT.

The CDR3 reads CSARFVGLAANNEQFF. Written as DNA, the CDR3 is TGCAGTGCTAGATTTGTCGGACTAGCGGCAAACAATGAGCAGTTCTTC. This sequence joins TRBV20-1 and TRBJ2-1, with 10 bases identical to TRBD2. Germline V gene data show CDR1 as DFQATT and CDR2 as SNEGSKA (reference sequence). The CDR3 covers 16 residues. V lost 2 bases and J lost 5; bases outside the gene matches: 9.

This chain links TRBV20-1 with TRBJ2-5; D remains ambiguous. Between the trimmed V and J ends, which lost 1 base and 2 bases, there was a span of 17 bases. The CDR3 covers 16 residues. Germline assignment: CDR1 DFQATT and CDR2 SNEGSKA (reference sequence). CDR3 residues: CSARAQRGRIQETQYF. CDR3 in DNA: TGCAGTGCTAGAGCCCAGCGCGGACGGATACAAGAGACCCAGTACTTC.

This clonotype was detected ten times or more. The V gene is TRBV25-1, the J gene TRBJ1-6, with 7 bases matching TRBD1. In germline, CDR1 is MGHDK, CDR2 SYGVNS. The CDR3 extends over 14 amino acids. The V and J ends lost 2 bases and 7 bases, in that order; junction bases with no gene match: 2. Written as DNA, the CDR3 is TGTGCCAGCAGTGAACAGGGGGGGAATTCACCCCTCCACTTT. This translates into CASSEQGGNSPLHF.

This clonotype was seen repeatedly, ten times or more. This chain uses TRBV12-3 or TRBV12-4 with TRBJ2-5; D perhaps matches TRBD1 (5 bases). The CDR3 has 15 residues. Trimming pared 7 bases from V and 2 bases from J, leaving 17 bases between. The CDR3 region is CASTPGQGWQETQYF. The CDR3 DNA reads as TGTGCCAGCACCCCTGGGCAGGGATGGCAAGAGACCCAGTACTTC.

A few counts support this clonotype. The rearrangement links TRBV28 to TRBJ1-4; no reliable D call. The CDR3 spans 11 residues. CDR1 is MDHEN and CDR2 is SYDVKM in the germline V gene. The V and J ends lost 2 bases and 10 bases respectively, with 5 bases between them. CDR3 sequence reads: CASSLDRKLFF. CDR3 nucleotide sequence: TGTGCCAGCAGTTTAGATAGAAAACTGTTTTTT.

The table lists this clonotype with many counts. The chain is built from TRBV12-3 or TRBV12-4 and TRBJ1-5; TRBD1 might be the D (6 bases). V was cut by 6 bases and J by 6 bases, with 18 bases left in between. This CDR3 spans 15 amino acids. The chain's CDR3 is CASSDQPQGSQPQHF. The CDR3, as DNA: TGTGCCAGCAGCGACCAGCCGCAGGGGAGTCAGCCCCAGCATTTT.

This sequence joins TRBV28 and TRBJ2-7, with D perhaps matching TRBD1 (5 bases). The CDR3 runs to 12 residues. V was cut by 2 bases and J by 4 bases, with 6 bases left in between. Germline loops: CDR1 MDHEN, CDR2 SYDVKM. The CDR3 bases are TGTGCCAGCAGTTTACAGGGTTACGAGCAGTACTTC. It translates to CASSLQGYEQYF.